These 17 T cell receptor beta chains share one sample of origin, sequenced in a study of blood T cell repertoires in COVID-19. Data came from immunoSEQ multiplex PCR; TCRdb stores just in-frame clones and leaves some out. This table holds 25,000 to 30,000 clones, roughly 90% found once. The material sequenced was peripheral blood. Receptors were obtained from a man aged 70-80 years with acute or convalescent COVID-19.

This chain connects TRBV5-4 to TRBJ2-7; D is possibly TRBD2 (6 bases). This CDR3 has 17 amino acids. Germline-derived CDR1 and CDR2 are SGHNT and YYREEE (reference sequence). V was trimmed by 6 bases and J by 2 bases, leaving 24 bases between them. The CDR3 DNA is TGTGCCAGCACCGCACCGACATCTCGGGGGAGGCCCTACGAGCAGTACTTC. Translating gives CASTAPTSRGRPYEQYF.

The chain couples TRBV20-1 to TRBJ2-3; 10 bases map to TRBD2. Trimming removed 3 bases from V and 5 bases from J; junction bases left unmatched: 8. The CDR3 extends over 15 amino acids. The germline V gene encodes CDR1 DFQATT and CDR2 SNEGSKA (reference sequence). The CDR3 DNA reads TGCAGTGCTAGTGGACTAGCGGTTAATAAAGATACGCAGTATTTT. Protein product: CSASGLAVNKDTQYF.

This chain joins TRBV6-5 and TRBJ2-2, with D perhaps TRBD2 (6 bases). The CDR3 spans 15 residues. Germline CDR1 and CDR2: MNHEY and SVGAGI. V was trimmed by 0 bases and J by 2 bases, leaving 7 bases between them. The DNA of the CDR3 is TGTGCCAGCAGTTACTCCGGGGGTAACACCGGGGAGCTGTTTTTT. This encodes CASSYSGGNTGELFF.

The CDR3 region has the DNA TGCGCCAGCAGCCAAGATATCAGGGGGCAGGATGGCTACACCTTC. Protein sequence: CASSQDIRGQDGYTF. The V and J genes are TRBV4-3 and TRBJ1-2, with 8 bases aligning to TRBD1. The CDR3 contains 15 residues. CDR1 is LGHNA and CDR2 is YSLEER in the germline V gene. With V trimmed by 0 bases and J by 6 bases, 6 bases remained unmatched.

This chain links TRBV18 with TRBJ2-5, with 11 bases aligning to TRBD2. The CDR3 runs 14 residues. Germline V gene sequence: CDR1 KGHSH, CDR2 LQKENI. Germline trimming cut 3 bases from V and 3 bases from J; bases unmatched to any gene: 0. CDR3 region: CASSPGLAEETQYF. The CDR3 nucleotides are TGTGCCAGCTCACCGGGACTAGCGGAAGAGACCCAGTACTTC.

This chain uses TRBV29-1 with TRBJ1-1, with 7 nucleotides matching TRBD1. Per the germline V gene, CDR1 is SQVTM and CDR2 is ANQGSEA. The CDR3 loop spans 13 amino acids. The CDR3 loop is CTGQVGLNTEAFF. CDR3 in DNA: TGCACCGGACAGGTGGGTTTGAACACTGAAGCTTTCTTT.

This clone came up once. The gene calls are TRBV28 and TRBJ2-7; 8 positions agree with TRBD2. CDR3 size: 16 residues. Germline V gene lookup returns CDR1 MDHEN and CDR2 SYDVKM. J gave up 0 bases and V 6 bases, and 10 bases lay outside the gene matches. The CDR3 DNA is TGTGCCAGCAGCGGGGGGGCGGGACCGAGCTCCTACGAGCAGTACTTC. Translating gives CASSGGAGPSSYEQYF.

This clone occurred once. The gene calls are TRBV19 and TRBJ1-1, with 10 bases identical to TRBD1. The ends lost 8 bases at V and 5 bases at J; junction bases unmatched: 8. The CDR3 covers 14 residues. Germline V lookup: CDR1 LNHDA, CDR2 SQIVND (reference sequence). The CDR3 is CASQTGGVGTEAFF. In DNA, the CDR3 is TGTGCCAGTCAGACAGGGGGCGTCGGTACTGAAGCTTTCTTT.

The chain combines TRBV10-3 with TRBJ1-1; the match to TRBD1 covers 8 bases. With 10 bases clipped from V and 1 base from J, the junction kept 14 bases outside the gene matches. The CDR3 extends over 16 amino acids. From germline, CDR1 is ENHRY and CDR2 SYGVKD. The DNA of the CDR3 is TGTGCCACCCTATCCGGGACAGGCCTAACGAACACTGAAGCTTTCTTT. It translates to CATLSGTGLTNTEAFF.

The rearrangement uses TRBV10-2 and TRBJ1-2; D is unresolved. CDR3 length: 15 residues. Trimming cost V 3 bases and J 2 bases, with 13 bases left between them. From germline, CDR1 is WSHSY and CDR2 SAAADI. CDR3 in amino acids: CASSDGRIGNYGYTF. CDR3 in DNA: TGCGCCAGCAGTGACGGGAGAATAGGCAACTATGGCTACACCTTC.

This clone showed up just a few times. A much larger clone differs from this one at a single base, so this may be a read error. This same CDR3 is encoded by further DNA sequences in the sample. This rearrangement joins TRBV9 to TRBJ2-5; a possible D gene is TRBD2 (7 bases). The CDR3 is 15 amino acids. The germline gives CDR1 SGDLS, CDR2 YYNGEE. The CDR3 loop reads CPSSGGGGPQETQYF. CDR3 bases: TGTCCCAGCAGCGGAGGGGGGGGGCCCCAAGAGACCCAGTACTTC.

In nucleotides, the CDR3 is TGTGCCAGCAGCTTCGCCGACAGGAATTATGGCTACACCTTC. Residues: CASSFADRNYGYTF. The V gene is TRBV7-2, the J gene TRBJ1-2, with D tentatively TRBD1 (6 bases). Germline loops: CDR1 SGHTA, CDR2 FQGNSA. CDR3 size: 14 residues. V lost 3 bases and J 5 bases, leaving 13 bases between the germline ends.

V gene TRBV6-5 combines with J gene TRBJ2-4; the D gene is possibly TRBD1 (5 bases). V was clipped by 6 bases and J by 1 base, with 10 bases between them. CDR3 length: 14 residues. Germline-derived CDR1 and CDR2 are MNHEY and SVGAGI. The CDR3 DNA follows: TGTGCCAGCAGACAGGATAGTGCCAAAAACATTCAGTACTTC. Its translation: CASRQDSAKNIQYF.

The chain has TRBV5-6 and TRBJ2-3; 7 nucleotides align to TRBD1. Germline CDR1 reads SGHDT; CDR2 reads YYEEEE. This CDR3 comprises 12 residues. V shed 3 bases, J shed 7 bases, and the junction held 2 bases outside the gene matches. The CDR3 nucleotides are TGTGCCAGCAGCTCGACAGGGTATACGCAGTATTTT. It codes for CASSSTGYTQYF.

The chain joins TRBV5-1 to TRBJ2-3, with D perhaps matching TRBD1 (6 bases). Germline V CDR1 and CDR2: SGHRS, YFSETQ. V was clipped by 1 base and J by 5 bases, with 14 bases between them. CDR3 length equals 15 residues. DNA for the CDR3: TGCGCCAGCAGCTTGATAGACAGGCGAGGAGATACGCAGTATTTT. Its protein product is CASSLIDRRGDTQYF.

Comment on this clone: Other DNA sequences from this sample encode an identical CDR3 as well. The CDR3 DNA is TGTGCCAGCAGCCCGTACAATGAGCAGTTCTTC. Protein sequence: CASSPYNEQFF. This rearrangement joins TRBV7-9 to TRBJ2-1; no firm D call. Deletions cut 5 bases from V and 4 bases from J, with 3 bases between. The CDR3 has 11 residues. CDR1 and CDR2 from the germline V gene are SEHNR and FQNEAQ (reference sequence). The full variable domain, its missing parts supplied by reference TRBV7-9 and TRBJ2-1, is DTGVSQNPRHKITKRGQNVTFRCDPISEHNRLYWYRQTLGQGPEFLTYFQNEAQLEKSRLLSDRFSAERPKGSFSTLEIQRTEQGDSAMYLCASSPYNEQFFGPGTRLTVL.

The chain employs TRBV7-9 and TRBJ2-2; D gene uncertain. Per the germline V gene, CDR1 is SEHNR and CDR2 is FQNEAQ (reference sequence). The CDR3 has 13 residues. V was trimmed by 2 bases and J by 8 bases, leaving 9 bases between them. The CDR3 here is CASSLMSRGELFF. CDR3 in DNA: TGTGCCAGCAGCTTAATGTCACGGGGGGAGCTGTTTTTT.